The source of this TCR beta chain is a study of CD8 T cells in ankylosing spondylitis. General study results and limits: Seemingly characteristic of ankylosing spondylitis blood was a TCR beta motif consisting of about 8 highly homologous variants. Earlier reports found some motif variants in synovial fluid and blood in reactive arthritis. Enrichment of disease-linked clones was reportedly significant in matched ankylosing spondylitis synovial fluid.

Of note for this clonotype: The antigen is unknown.

Quantitative 5'-RACE with molecular barcodes was used to make the TCR beta libraries. TCRdb analysed the 5' RACE reads with MiXCR anew, one entry per CDR3 protein. This table holds 650,000 to 800,000 distinct CDR3 sequences, around 20% found once. Per germline, CDR1 SGHTA and CDR2 FQGNSA. The V end was cut by 9 bases, the J end by 6 bases, with 14 bases between. CDR3 length: 13 amino acids. Material: blood, either unsorted or a sorted T cell fraction (not recorded which). The V call is TRBV7-2, the J call TRBJ2-2, with D perhaps TRBD1 (6 bases). The origin of this receptor is a male donor with ankylosing spondylitis. CDR3 in DNA: TGTGCCAGTTGCCTAACAGGGTCCGGGGAGCTGTTTTTT. Residues: CASCLTGSGELFF. Supplemented by reference TRBV7-2 and TRBJ2-2, the full variable domain reads GAGVSQSPSNKVTEKGKDVELRCDPISGHTALYWYRQSLGQGLEFLIYFQGNSAPDKSGLPSDRFSAERTGGSVSTLTIQRTQQEDSAVYLCASCLTGSGELFFGEGSRLTVL.